The text below deals with one TCR beta chain. The CDR3 consists of 15 residues. In germline, CDR1 is MNHEY, CDR2 SVGAGI. The V end was cut by 5 bases, the J end by 5 bases, with 18 bases between. Intraepithelial and lamina propria lymphocytes were released after the graft tissue was processed. The data were taken from a study of graft-versus-host responses after intestinal transplantation. The method was immunoSEQ multiplex PCR; TCRdb's version includes in-frame clones alone and lacks a portion of them. Found here are about 22,000 clones, roughly 79% of them singletons; the top ten hold roughly 3%. The sample consisted of ileum tissue, taken 12 days after intestinal transplant. This rearrangement joins TRBV6-5 to TRBJ1-2; possibly TRBD1 for D (6 bases). The TCR originated in a human patient who received an intestinal transplant, so some T cells may come from the graft donor. The CDR3 sequence is CASSTGGPVPYGYTF. CDR3 nucleotides: TGTGCCAGCAGTACTGGGGGCCCTGTCCCTTATGGCTACACCTTC.